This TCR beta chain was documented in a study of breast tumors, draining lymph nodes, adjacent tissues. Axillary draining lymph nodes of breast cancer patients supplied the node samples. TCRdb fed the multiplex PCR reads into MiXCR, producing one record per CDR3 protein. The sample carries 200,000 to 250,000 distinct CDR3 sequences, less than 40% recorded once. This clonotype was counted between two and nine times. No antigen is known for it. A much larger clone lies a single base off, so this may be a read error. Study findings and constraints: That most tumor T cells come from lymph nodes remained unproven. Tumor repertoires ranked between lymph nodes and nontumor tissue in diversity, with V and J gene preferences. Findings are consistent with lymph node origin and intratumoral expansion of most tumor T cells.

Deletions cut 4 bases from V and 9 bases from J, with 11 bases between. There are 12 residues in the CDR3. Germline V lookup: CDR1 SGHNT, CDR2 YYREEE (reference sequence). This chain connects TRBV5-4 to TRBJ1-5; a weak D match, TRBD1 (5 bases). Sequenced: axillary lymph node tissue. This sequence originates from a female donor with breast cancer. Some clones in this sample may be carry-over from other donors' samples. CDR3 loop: CASSQGGPPQHF. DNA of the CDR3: TGTGCCAGCAGCCAGGGTGGGCCGCCCCAGCATTTT.